These 17 T cell receptor beta chains originate from one sample sequenced in a study of neurological immune-mediated disorders. Regarding time point: longitudinal time-point 1 (baseline). MiXCR, applied by TCRdb to the 5' RACE reads, yields one record per CDR3 protein. This table has 47,000 or so distinct CDR3 sequences, 10% appearing once. The sequencing input was PBMCs. Receptor source: a woman between 40 and 55 years old in good health.

This clonotype was seen many times. The chain recombines TRBV6-2 or TRBV6-3 with TRBJ1-1, with 7 positions matching TRBD1. Germline V gene lookup returns CDR1 MNHEY and CDR2 SVGEGT. Trimming cost V 5 bases and J 4 bases; bases outside gene matches: 4. CDR3 length: 13 residues. CDR3 loop: CASSGQAVTEAFF. The CDR3 bases are TGTGCCAGCAGTGGACAGGCAGTCACTGAAGCTTTCTTT.

This clonotype was counted many times. Written as DNA, the CDR3 is TGTGCCAGCAGTGAAGTGTCAGGCCTAACCTATGGCTACACCTTC. Its protein product is CASSEVSGLTYGYTF. The rearrangement links TRBV6-1 to TRBJ1-2; D remains ambiguous. The CDR3 contains 15 residues. Trimming shortened V by 1 base and J by 4 bases, and 13 bases separated the two germline ends. Looked up from germline, CDR1 is MNHNS and CDR2 is SASEGT.

This clonotype appeared many times. The V call is TRBV20-1, the J call TRBJ1-6, with 7 bases identical to TRBD1. The CDR3 consists of 13 residues. Germline V gives CDR1 DFQATT, CDR2 SNEGSKA (reference sequence). V lost 3 bases, J lost 6 bases, and 2 bases stayed unmatched. The CDR3 nucleotides are TGCAGTGCTAGGGGACAGCCTAATTCACCCCTCCACTTT. It yields the protein CSARGQPNSPLHF.

This clonotype was observed at least ten times. This chain connects TRBV10-3 to TRBJ2-1, with D perhaps being TRBD1 or TRBD2 (7 bases each). CDR1 and CDR2 (germline): ENHRY, SYGVKD. The CDR3 sequence is 17 residues long. Trimming removed 4 bases at V and 2 bases at J, with 18 bases between. The CDR3 DNA reads as TGTGCCATCAGTGGGGACAGCGGTGGGAGGGCCTACAATGAGCAGTTCTTC. As protein: CAISGDSGGRAYNEQFF.

This clonotype came up many times. The chain is built from TRBV6-5 and TRBJ2-5; D assignment may be TRBD1 or TRBD2 (5 bases each). The length of the CDR3 is 15 residues. Germline-derived CDR1 and CDR2 are MNHEY and SVGAGI. The V end was cut by 6 bases, the J end by 2 bases, with 16 bases between. CDR3 nucleotides: TGTGCCAGCAGCCCCTTAAGGGGAGAACAAGAGACCCAGTACTTC. Encoded protein: CASSPLRGEQETQYF.

This clonotype came up many times. The rearrangement links TRBV7-2 to TRBJ2-3; no clear D. This CDR3 contains 15 residues. V lost 4 bases and J 1 base, leaving 12 bases between the germline ends. Germline CDR1 is SGHTA and CDR2 is FQGNSA. CDR3 amino acids: CASSSRTDRTDTQYF. As DNA, the CDR3 is TGTGCCAGCAGCTCCAGAACGGATCGCACAGATACGCAGTATTTT.

Details on this clonotype: A much more abundant neighbour one base away suggests this may be a read error. The chain employs TRBV5-1 and TRBJ2-7; D assignment may be TRBD1 or TRBD2 (5 bases each). The CDR3 consists of 16 residues. Germline V gene lookup returns CDR1 SGHRS and CDR2 YFSETQ. V was trimmed by 3 bases and J by 6 bases, leaving 22 bases between them. The DNA of the CDR3 is TGCGCCAGCAGCTCAACTGTAGCAGGGACGTACTGCGAGCAGTACTTC. This gives the protein CASSSTVAGTYCEQYF.

This clonotype was observed a handful of times. This chain joins TRBV14 and TRBJ1-1, with D unclear. V was shortened by 0 bases and J by 1 base, with 3 bases between the two germline ends. Germline V gene data show CDR1 as SGHDN and CDR2 as FVKESK. The CDR3 covers 13 residues. The CDR3 sequence: CASSQDQNTEAFF. Written as DNA, the CDR3 is TGTGCCAGCAGCCAAGATCAGAACACTGAAGCTTTCTTT.

This clonotype came up many times. This chain links TRBV7-2 with TRBJ2-5; 13 bases match TRBD2. V gave up 5 bases and J gave up 5 bases; unmatched junction bases: 5. Germline CDR1 is SGHTA and CDR2 is FQGNSA. This CDR3 has 15 amino acids. The CDR3 sequence: CASSLLGLAGETQYF. The CDR3, as DNA: TGTGCCAGCAGCCTACTGGGACTAGCGGGGGAGACCCAGTACTTC.

This clonotype appeared many times. The chain uses TRBV5-5 and TRBJ1-2; no clear D gene. This CDR3 has 14 residues. Germline CDR1 SGHKS, CDR2 YYEKEE (reference sequence). Trimming stripped 4 bases from V and 5 bases from J, with 15 bases between. CDR3 sequence (DNA): TGTGCCAGCAGCACACCGGGAAACTTTTATGGCTACACCTTC. Encoded protein: CASSTPGNFYGYTF.

The CDR3 loop is CASSLEASVNTEAFF. For the CDR3, the DNA is TGCGCCAGCAGCTTGGAGGCTAGCGTCAACACTGAAGCTTTCTTT. The rearrangement uses TRBV5-1 and TRBJ1-1; no firm D call. V was pared by 0 bases and J by 2 bases, with 11 bases between. Germline CDR1 is SGHRS and CDR2 is YFSETQ. The CDR3 sequence is 15 residues long.

This clonotype was observed at least ten times. V and J are TRBV7-2 and TRBJ2-2; TRBD2 is a possible D gene (5 bases). The CDR3 has 16 amino acids. The germline CDR1 and CDR2 sequences are SGHTA and FQGNSA. The ends were cut back, 2 bases at V and 4 bases at J, with 14 bases in the middle. In nucleotides, the CDR3 is TGTGCCAGCAGCTTAAGGTCGCGGGCCCGCACCGGGGAGCTGTTTTTT. Protein product: CASSLRSRARTGELFF.

This clonotype was picked up many times. The chain is built from TRBV6-5 and TRBJ2-7; 14 bases are a match to TRBD2. The V and J ends lost 7 bases and 2 bases, in that order; junction bases with no gene match: 10. This CDR3 has 17 amino acids. Germline V gene sequence: CDR1 MNHEY, CDR2 SVGAGI. This CDR3 reads CASKRTSGRSPAYEQYF. The CDR3 region has the DNA TGTGCCAGCAAAAGGACTAGCGGGAGGTCCCCCGCCTACGAGCAGTACTTC.

This clonotype was seen repeatedly, ten times or more. V and J are TRBV20-1 and TRBJ2-3, with 7 nucleotides matching TRBD2. CDR1 is DFQATT, CDR2 SNEGSKA, per germline (reference sequence). J lost 6 bases, V lost 0 bases, and 15 bases had no gene match. The CDR3 consists of 17 residues. The CDR3 loop reads CSARDMGGEVRWDTQYF. The CDR3 DNA reads as TGCAGTGCTAGAGATATGGGGGGGGAGGTCAGATGGGATACGCAGTATTTT.

This clonotype was recorded many times. The chain carries TRBV7-2 and TRBJ2-3; 8 nucleotides match TRBD1. Germline CDR1 is SGHTA and CDR2 is FQGNSA. Unmatched junction bases numbered 10, after V lost 0 bases and J lost 5 bases. CDR3 length: 17 residues. Written as DNA, the CDR3 is TGTGCCAGCAGCTTAGCGCTCCTAGCAGACAGGGGAGATACGCAGTATTTT. Its protein product is CASSLALLADRGDTQYF. Drawing the rest from reference TRBV7-2 and TRBJ2-3, the complete variable domain is GAGVSQSPSNKVTEKGKDVELRCDPISGHTALYWYRQSLGQGLEFLIYFQGNSAPDKSGLPSDRFSAERTGGSVSTLTIQRTQQEDSAVYLCASSLALLADRGDTQYFGPGTRLTVL.

This clonotype was picked up many times. A junction boundary mismatches the germline segment, possibly from a read error. This rearrangement joins TRBV7-6 to TRBJ1-2; D gene ambiguous. From germline, CDR1 is SGHVS and CDR2 FNYEAQ. The CDR3 is 16 residues long. The CDR3 DNA follows: TGTGCCAGCAGCTTAGGTCTCCGGGAGGTTAACGATGGCTACACCTTC. This encodes CASSLGLREVNDGYTF. Using reference TRBV7-6 and TRBJ1-2 for the parts outside the CDR3, the full variable domain is GAGVSQSPRYKVTKRGQDVALRCDPISGHVSLYWYRQALGQGPEFLTYFNYEAQQDKSGLPNDRFSAERPEGSISTLTIQRTEQRDSAMYRCASSLGLREVNDGYTFGSGTRLTVV.

This clonotype was counted ten times or more. The CDR3 nucleotides read TGTGCCAGCAGCGCCAATAAGAACACTGAAGCTTTCTTT. This codes for CASSANKNTEAFF. The chain uses TRBV6-6 and TRBJ1-1; D remains unclear. CDR1 and CDR2 (germline): MNHNY, SVGAGI (reference sequence). The CDR3 length is 13 residues. V was clipped by 6 bases and J by 1 base, with 9 bases between them.